This T cell receptor beta chain appears in the sequencing data of a study of radiation and T cells in renal cell carcinoma. Germline CDR1 MNHEY, CDR2 SVGAGI. The CDR3 is 15 residues long. Between the trimmed V and J ends, which lost 7 bases and 3 bases, there was a span of 16 bases. Treatment of the sample: 15 Gy SBRT to primary tumor, nephrectomy 4 weeks later. Clones were read by immunoSEQ multiplex PCR, and TCRdb kept only the in-frame ones, dropping some. The sample contains some 5,000 clones, 50% to 60% of which appear only once. The chain couples TRBV6-5 to TRBJ1-5; D call uncertain. This TCR came from a man aged 55 to 70 with renal cell carcinoma. The input for sequencing was tumor tissue, taken from a patient whose treatment included radiotherapy and nephrectomy. The CDR3 loop is CASTPKVGFNQPQHF. Here the CDR3 DNA reads TGTGCCAGCACCCCCAAGGTGGGGTTCAATCAGCCCCAGCATTTT.